This is a list of T cell receptor beta chains from one sample in a study of T-cell memory formation after mild COVID-19. One entry per CDR3 protein results from TCRdb running MiXCR on the 5' RACE reads. The table lists 350,000 to 400,000 distinct CDR3 sequences, roughly 20% of them singletons, with around 13% in the top ten. The specimen was PBMCs or a T cell subset sorted from them (not recorded which). The receptors were gathered from an adult woman who had mild COVID-19 (a few samples of this study predate the infection). Cell type and time point are not known. Both conserved end residues are trimmed from each CDR3.

TRBV5-5,ASSLEGEVGETQY
TRBV5-6,ASSLGAGGSYNEQF
TRBV4-3,ASSSVWGSSPLH
TRBV29-1,SVESPHRFNYGYT
TRBV5-6,ASSSSRGLETQY
TRBV3-1,ASSPPGLAGDQDTQY
TRBV29-1,SGGAGSGRYEQY
TRBV7-9,ASRTSGRAEDNEQF
TRBV12-3/TRBV12-4,ASSGDRDETYEQY
TRBV7-9,ASSTGQVLNEKLF
TRBV20-1,SAGRTGLSTDTQY
TRBV20-1,SARGGGPYNEQF
TRBV20-1,SAGPPGQNTDTQY
TRBV7-6,ASSLEAGGSTDTQY
TRBV5-1,ASSLKGGHPGTEAF
TRBV7-9,ASSVNGGLQETQY
TRBV10-3,AISEFGGQSSYNEQF
TRBV4-3,ASSQDASGMAYEQY
TRBV24-1,ATSGTRGWEQF
TRBV15,ATSRAGQRSQPQH
TRBV7-8,ASSLNGDGSTDTQY
TRBV7-3,ASSLTPQGAAF
TRBV4-1,ASSQAGYEQF